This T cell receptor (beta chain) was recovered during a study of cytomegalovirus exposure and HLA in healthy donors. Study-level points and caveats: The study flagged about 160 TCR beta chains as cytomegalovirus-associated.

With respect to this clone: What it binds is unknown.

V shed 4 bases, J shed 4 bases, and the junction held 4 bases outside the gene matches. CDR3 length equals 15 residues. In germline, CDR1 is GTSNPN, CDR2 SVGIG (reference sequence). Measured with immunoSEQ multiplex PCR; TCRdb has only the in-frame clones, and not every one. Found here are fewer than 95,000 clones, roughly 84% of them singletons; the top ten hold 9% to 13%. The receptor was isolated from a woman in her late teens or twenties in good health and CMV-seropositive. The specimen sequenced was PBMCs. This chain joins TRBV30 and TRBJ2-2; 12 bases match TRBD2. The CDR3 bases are TGTGCCTGGACCAGACTAGCGGGGGTCACCGGGGAGCTGTTTTTT. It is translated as CAWTRLAGVTGELFF.